The rows below give T cell receptor beta chains drawn from one sample of a study of Graves' ophthalmopathy and Graves' hyperthyroidism. TCRdb passed the multiplex PCR reads through MiXCR, listing each CDR3 protein once. The sample lists roughly 420,000 distinct CDR3 sequences, roughly 21% occurring once. Input material: peripheral blood. The receptors originated from a young woman with stable Graves' hyperthyroidism. CDR3s include the opening cysteine and the closing phenylalanine or tryptophan. Each record gives: J gene, D gene, clone size, V gene, CDR3 DNA, CDR3 protein. The D gene is left open where the match is weak. Expanded clones are given a class, and other clones once, few, many or no size at all.

J gene: TRBJ1-5
D gene: .
clone size: many
V gene: TRBV12-3/TRBV12-4
CDR3 DNA: TGTGCCAGCACCGACGACGGACTGGGAGCCCAGCATTTT
CDR3 protein: CASTDDGLGAQHF

J gene: TRBJ1-1
D gene: .
clone size: many
V gene: TRBV6-1
CDR3 DNA: TGTGCCAGCACAACTTATCCGGGCACTGAAGCTTTCTTT
CDR3 protein: CASTTYPGTEAFF

J gene: TRBJ1-2
D gene: .
clone size: many
V gene: TRBV27
CDR3 DNA: TGTGCCAGCAGTCATAGACGGACACCCATTAACTATGGCTACACCTTC
CDR3 protein: CASSHRRTPINYGYTF

J gene: TRBJ1-5
D gene: .
clone size: many
V gene: TRBV2
CDR3 DNA: TGTGCCAGCAGCATTCAGAGTAATAGCAATCAGCCCCAGCATTTT
CDR3 protein: CASSIQSNSNQPQHF

J gene: TRBJ2-1
D gene: TRBD1
clone size: many
V gene: TRBV25-1
CDR3 DNA: TGTGCCAGCCGTACGTCAGGGGGCGCTTCCTACAATGAGCAGTTCTTC
CDR3 protein: CASRTSGGASYNEQFF

J gene: TRBJ2-7
D gene: TRBD2
clone size: many
V gene: TRBV12-3/TRBV12-4
CDR3 DNA: TGTGCCAGCAGTTTAAGCGGGAGGGCCGAGGAGCAGTACTTC
CDR3 protein: CASSLSGRAEEQYF

J gene: TRBJ2-2
D gene: .
clone size: .
V gene: TRBV3-1
CDR3 DNA: TGTGCCAGCAGCCAAGAGGGGCTAGCCCCCTTCGGGGAGCTGTTTTTT
CDR3 protein: CASSQEGLAPFGELFF

J gene: TRBJ2-5
D gene: TRBD1
clone size: few
V gene: TRBV5-1
CDR3 DNA: TGCGCCAGCAGCCGGACAGGGGTTACGGAGACCCAGTACTTC
CDR3 protein: CASSRTGVTETQYF

J gene: TRBJ2-7
D gene: .
clone size: many
V gene: TRBV4-1
CDR3 DNA: TGCGCCAGCAGCCAAGACCTGGGATTATCCTACGAGCAGTACTTC
CDR3 protein: CASSQDLGLSYEQYF

J gene: TRBJ2-7
D gene: TRBD1
clone size: .
V gene: TRBV20-1
CDR3 DNA: TGCAGCGGGAGCAAAGGGACAGGCGCCTACGAGCAGTACTTC
CDR3 protein: CSGSKGTGAYEQYF

J gene: TRBJ1-1
D gene: .
clone size: few
V gene: TRBV3-1
CDR3 DNA: TGTGCCAGCAGCCTTGGACAGCTAGACACTGAAGCTTTCTTT
CDR3 protein: CASSLGQLDTEAFF

J gene: TRBJ2-2
D gene: .
clone size: many
V gene: TRBV7-2
CDR3 DNA: TGTGCCAGCAGCTTAATAGCGACTAACACCGGGGAGCTGTTTTTT
CDR3 protein: CASSLIATNTGELFF

J gene: TRBJ1-1
D gene: .
clone size: .
V gene: TRBV19
CDR3 DNA: TGTGCCAGCCGGCTGGGTTGGGAGGCTGAAGCTTTCTTT
CDR3 protein: CASRLGWEAEAFF

J gene: TRBJ1-2
D gene: TRBD1
clone size: many
V gene: TRBV12-3/TRBV12-4
CDR3 DNA: TGTGCCAGTAGCCCTGCGCAGGGGGGTGGCTACACCTTC
CDR3 protein: CASSPAQGGGYTF

J gene: TRBJ1-1
D gene: .
clone size: .
V gene: TRBV7-9
CDR3 DNA: TGTGCCAGCAGCCCAAACAGGGATACTGAAGCTTTCTTT
CDR3 protein: CASSPNRDTEAFF

J gene: TRBJ1-5
D gene: .
clone size: many
V gene: TRBV19
CDR3 DNA: TGTGCCAGTAGTATAGGGGCAGGGGAACAGCCCCAGCATTTT
CDR3 protein: CASSIGAGEQPQHF

J gene: TRBJ2-6
D gene: TRBD1
clone size: many
V gene: TRBV4-3
CDR3 DNA: TGCGCCAGCAGCCAAGCGGCAGGGGGATCTGGGGCCAACGTCCTGACTTTC
CDR3 protein: CASSQAAGGSGANVLTF

J gene: TRBJ2-7
D gene: .
clone size: many
V gene: TRBV7-2
CDR3 DNA: TGTGCCAGCAGCGTAGTAGCGGTCTCCTACGAGCAGTACTTC
CDR3 protein: CASSVVAVSYEQYF

J gene: TRBJ2-5
D gene: .
clone size: .
V gene: TRBV5-1
CDR3 DNA: TGCGCCAGCAGCTATAGCGACAAAGAGACCCAGTACTTC
CDR3 protein: CASSYSDKETQYF

J gene: TRBJ2-5
D gene: .
clone size: many
V gene: TRBV11-2
CDR3 DNA: TGTGCCAGCAGCTTAGGCCTTCCAAGTGGGGGGACCCAGTACTTC
CDR3 protein: CASSLGLPSGGTQYF

J gene: TRBJ1-1
D gene: .
clone size: .
V gene: TRBV12-3/TRBV12-4
CDR3 DNA: TGTGCCAGCAGCCCCGGACAGTGGAACACTGAAGCTTTCTTT
CDR3 protein: CASSPGQWNTEAFF

J gene: TRBJ2-1
D gene: .
clone size: .
V gene: TRBV11-2
CDR3 DNA: TGTGCCAGCAGCTTGGGGGAGGGACAACACAATGAGCAGTTCTTC
CDR3 protein: CASSLGEGQHNEQFF

J gene: TRBJ2-6
D gene: .
clone size: many
V gene: TRBV9
CDR3 DNA: TGTGCCAGCAGCTATAACGTAGACAACGTCCTGACTTTC
CDR3 protein: CASSYNVDNVLTF

J gene: TRBJ2-5
D gene: .
clone size: few
V gene: TRBV19
CDR3 DNA: TGTGCCAGTAGTATTTTTGGGGTCGCTCAAGAGACCCAGTACTTC
CDR3 protein: CASSIFGVAQETQYF

J gene: TRBJ1-1
D gene: .
clone size: many
V gene: TRBV5-1
CDR3 DNA: TGCGCCAGCAGTGGAGGGGGGAGAGGCACTGAAGCTTTCTTT
CDR3 protein: CASSGGGRGTEAFF

J gene: TRBJ2-4
D gene: TRBD2
clone size: many
V gene: TRBV7-6
CDR3 DNA: TGTGCCAGCAGCTCCCCGAAGGGAGGGGTGAGGGACAAAAACATTCAGTACTTC
CDR3 protein: CASSSPKGGVRDKNIQYF

J gene: TRBJ2-4
D gene: TRBD1
clone size: few
V gene: TRBV25-1
CDR3 DNA: TGTGCCAGCAGTGAACTGGACAGGTCCAAAAACATTAAGTACTTC
CDR3 protein: CASSELDRSKNIKYF

J gene: TRBJ2-7
D gene: TRBD2
clone size: few
V gene: TRBV5-1
CDR3 DNA: TGCGCCAGCAGCTTGGTCTCTAGCGGGAGCGGAGAGCAGTACTTC
CDR3 protein: CASSLVSSGSGEQYF

J gene: TRBJ1-2
D gene: .
clone size: few
V gene: TRBV30
CDR3 DNA: TGTGCCTGGAGTGTTAGGGCCAGTGGAACAAATGGCTACACCTTC
CDR3 protein: CAWSVRASGTNGYTF

J gene: TRBJ1-2
D gene: .
clone size: many
V gene: TRBV5-1
CDR3 DNA: TGCGCCAGCAGCTTGGATTCGGCTAACTATGGCTACACCTTC
CDR3 protein: CASSLDSANYGYTF

J gene: TRBJ1-5
D gene: .
clone size: few
V gene: TRBV6-1
CDR3 DNA: TGTGCCAGCAGTCCAACGATGAGCAATCAGCCCCAGCATTTT
CDR3 protein: CASSPTMSNQPQHF

J gene: TRBJ2-7
D gene: TRBD2
clone size: many
V gene: TRBV7-2
CDR3 DNA: TGTGCCAGCAGCCGCGGGACTAGCGGGAGGTTTGGGCAGTACTTC
CDR3 protein: CASSRGTSGRFGQYF

J gene: TRBJ2-7
D gene: .
clone size: many
V gene: TRBV5-1
CDR3 DNA: TGCGCCAGCAGCCCAAAGGGGGGGGACTACGAGCAGTACTTC
CDR3 protein: CASSPKGGDYEQYF

J gene: TRBJ1-3
D gene: .
clone size: many
V gene: TRBV6-1
CDR3 DNA: TGTGCCAGCAGTGAAACCGGTTATGTCTCTGGAAACACCATATATTTT
CDR3 protein: CASSETGYVSGNTIYF

J gene: TRBJ2-6
D gene: .
clone size: once
V gene: TRBV28
CDR3 DNA: TGTGCCAGCAGTTTGATAACAGTTAACTCTGGGGCCAACGTCCTGACTTTC
CDR3 protein: CASSLITVNSGANVLTF

J gene: TRBJ1-2
D gene: TRBD1
clone size: many
V gene: TRBV20-1
CDR3 DNA: TGCAGTGCTACAGGGGGCAACTATGGCTACACCTTC
CDR3 protein: CSATGGNYGYTF

J gene: TRBJ2-7
D gene: .
clone size: few
V gene: TRBV5-1
CDR3 DNA: TGCGCCAGCAGCTTGCCGACAGGCTCCTACGAGCAGTACTTC
CDR3 protein: CASSLPTGSYEQYF

J gene: TRBJ1-1
D gene: .
clone size: .
V gene: TRBV6-5
CDR3 DNA: TGTGCCAGCAGTTACGAGAGGGGATCGAACACTGAAGCTTTCTTT
CDR3 protein: CASSYERGSNTEAFF

J gene: TRBJ1-1
D gene: TRBD1
clone size: .
V gene: TRBV20-1
CDR3 DNA: TGCAGTGCTAGCCTTAACCACAGGGGAACTGAAGCTTTCTTT
CDR3 protein: CSASLNHRGTEAFF

J gene: TRBJ1-6
D gene: .
clone size: many
V gene: TRBV14
CDR3 DNA: TGTGCCAGCAGCCGTTGGGATTCACCCCTCCACTTT
CDR3 protein: CASSRWDSPLHF